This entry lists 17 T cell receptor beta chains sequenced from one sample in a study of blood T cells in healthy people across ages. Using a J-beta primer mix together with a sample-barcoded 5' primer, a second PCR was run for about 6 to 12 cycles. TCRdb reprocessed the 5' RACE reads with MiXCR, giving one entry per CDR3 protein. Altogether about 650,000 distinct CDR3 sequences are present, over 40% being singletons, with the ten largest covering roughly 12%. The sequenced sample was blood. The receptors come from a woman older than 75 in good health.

As DNA, the CDR3 is TGTGCCAGCAGTGAATTTAGCGATACTAACTATGGCTACACCTTC. Its protein is CASSEFSDTNYGYTF. V is TRBV25-1 and J is TRBJ1-2; D not resolved. Germline V CDR1 and CDR2: MGHDK, SYGVNS. Trimming took off 1 base at V and 0 bases at J, with 9 bases between the two ends. The CDR3 sequence is 15 residues long.

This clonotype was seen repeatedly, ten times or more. The CDR3: CASSRRGANVLTF. The CDR3 DNA reads TGTGCCAGCAGCCGTAGAGGGGCCAACGTCCTGACTTTC. The chain links TRBV13 to TRBJ2-6; D is unresolved. In germline, CDR1 is PRHDT, CDR2 FYEKMQ (reference sequence). V was shortened by 5 bases and J by 4 bases, with 6 bases between the two germline ends. The CDR3 contains 13 residues. Together with reference TRBV13 and TRBJ2-6, the CDR3 gives the full variable domain: AAGVIQSPRHLIKEKRETATLKCYPIPRHDTVYWYQQGPGQDPQFLISFYEKMQSDKGSIPDRFSAQQFSDYHSELNMSSLELGDSALYFCASSRRGANVLTFGAGSRLTVL.

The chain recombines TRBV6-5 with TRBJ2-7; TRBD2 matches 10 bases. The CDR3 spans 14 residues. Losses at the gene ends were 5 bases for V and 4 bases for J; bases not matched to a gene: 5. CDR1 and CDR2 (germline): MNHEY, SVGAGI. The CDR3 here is CASSEASGRYEQYF. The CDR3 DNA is TGTGCCAGCAGTGAGGCTAGCGGGAGATACGAGCAGTACTTC.

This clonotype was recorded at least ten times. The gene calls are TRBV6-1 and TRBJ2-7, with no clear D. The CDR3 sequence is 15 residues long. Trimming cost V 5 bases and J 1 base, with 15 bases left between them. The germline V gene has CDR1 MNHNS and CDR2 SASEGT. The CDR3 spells CASSKSQAESYEQYF. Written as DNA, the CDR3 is TGTGCCAGCAGTAAGAGTCAGGCCGAATCCTACGAGCAGTACTTC.

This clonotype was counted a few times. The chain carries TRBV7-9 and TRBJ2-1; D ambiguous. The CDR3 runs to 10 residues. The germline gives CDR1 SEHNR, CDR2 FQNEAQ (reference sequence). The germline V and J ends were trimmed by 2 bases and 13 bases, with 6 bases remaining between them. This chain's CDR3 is CASSLIIQFF. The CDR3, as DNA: TGTGCCAGCAGCTTAATTATACAGTTCTTC.

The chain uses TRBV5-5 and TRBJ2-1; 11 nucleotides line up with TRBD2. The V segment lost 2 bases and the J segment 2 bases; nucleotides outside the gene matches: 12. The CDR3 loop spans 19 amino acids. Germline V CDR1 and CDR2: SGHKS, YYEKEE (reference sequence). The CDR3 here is CASSLPTSGTRLTYNEQFF. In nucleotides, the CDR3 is TGTGCCAGCAGCTTACCGACTAGCGGGACGCGACTCACCTACAATGAGCAGTTCTTC.

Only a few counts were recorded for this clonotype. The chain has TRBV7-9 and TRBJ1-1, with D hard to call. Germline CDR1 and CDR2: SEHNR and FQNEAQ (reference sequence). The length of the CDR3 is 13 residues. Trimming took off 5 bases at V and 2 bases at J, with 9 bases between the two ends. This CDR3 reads CASSVDGNTEAFF. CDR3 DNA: TGTGCCAGCAGCGTCGACGGAAACACTGAAGCTTTCTTT.

The CDR3 DNA is TGCAGCGTTGTAGGGACAGGCCCCTCAGATACGCAGTATTTT. It codes for CSVVGTGPSDTQYF. This chain uses TRBV29-1 with TRBJ2-3, with TRBD1 matching over 8 bases. Trimming at V came to 4 bases and at J to 4 bases, leaving 7 bases not matched to a gene. CDR3 length equals 14 residues. CDR1 is SQVTM and CDR2 is ANQGSEA in the germline V gene.

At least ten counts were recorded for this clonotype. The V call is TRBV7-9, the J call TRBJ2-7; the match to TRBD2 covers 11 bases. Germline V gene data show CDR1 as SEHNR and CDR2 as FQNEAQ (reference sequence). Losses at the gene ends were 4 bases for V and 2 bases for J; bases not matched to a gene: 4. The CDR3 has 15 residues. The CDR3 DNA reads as TGTGCCAGCAGCTCAGAACTAGCGGGAGCCTACGAGCAGTACTTC. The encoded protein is CASSSELAGAYEQYF.

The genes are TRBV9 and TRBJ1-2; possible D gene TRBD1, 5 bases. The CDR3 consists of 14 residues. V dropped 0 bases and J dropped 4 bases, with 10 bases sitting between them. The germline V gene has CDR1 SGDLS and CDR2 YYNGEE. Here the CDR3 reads CASSVELRGYGYTF. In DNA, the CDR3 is TGTGCCAGCAGCGTAGAGCTGAGGGGCTATGGCTACACCTTC.

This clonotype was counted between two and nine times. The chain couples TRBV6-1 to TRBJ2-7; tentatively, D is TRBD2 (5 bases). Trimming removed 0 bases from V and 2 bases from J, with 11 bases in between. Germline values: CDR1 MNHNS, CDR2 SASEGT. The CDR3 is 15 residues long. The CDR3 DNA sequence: TGTGCCAGCAGTGAAGCGCCAGAGGGTCCCTACGAGCAGTACTTC. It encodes CASSEAPEGPYEQYF.

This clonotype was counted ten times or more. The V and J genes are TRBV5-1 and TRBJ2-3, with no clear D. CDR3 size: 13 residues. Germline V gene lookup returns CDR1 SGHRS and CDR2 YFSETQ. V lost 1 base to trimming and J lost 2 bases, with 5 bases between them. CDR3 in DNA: TGCGCCAGCAGCTTGAAGGCCACAGATACGCAGTATTTT. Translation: CASSLKATDTQYF.

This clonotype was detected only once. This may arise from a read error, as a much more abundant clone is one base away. This chain's CDR3 is CASSSPSITYNGQFF. CDR3 nucleotide sequence: TGTGCCAGCAGTTCCCCCTCCATTACCTACAATGGGCAGTTCTTC. The chain joins TRBV6-2 or TRBV6-3 to TRBJ2-1; no firm D call. Germline values: CDR1 MNHEY, CDR2 SVGEGT. The CDR3 is 15 residues long.

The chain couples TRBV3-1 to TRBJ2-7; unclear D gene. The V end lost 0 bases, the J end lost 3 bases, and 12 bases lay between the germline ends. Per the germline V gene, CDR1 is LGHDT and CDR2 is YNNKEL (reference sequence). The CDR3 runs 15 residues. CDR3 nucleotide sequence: TGTGCCAGCAGCCAAGAAAGCGACCCTTACTACGAGCAGTACTTC. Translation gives CASSQESDPYYEQYF.

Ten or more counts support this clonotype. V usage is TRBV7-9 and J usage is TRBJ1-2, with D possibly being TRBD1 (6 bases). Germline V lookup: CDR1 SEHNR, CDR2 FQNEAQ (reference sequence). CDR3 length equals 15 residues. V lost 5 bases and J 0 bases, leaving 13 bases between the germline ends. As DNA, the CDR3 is TGTGCCAGCAGCCTTTTGAGGACAGCTAACTATGGCTACACCTTC. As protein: CASSLLRTANYGYTF.

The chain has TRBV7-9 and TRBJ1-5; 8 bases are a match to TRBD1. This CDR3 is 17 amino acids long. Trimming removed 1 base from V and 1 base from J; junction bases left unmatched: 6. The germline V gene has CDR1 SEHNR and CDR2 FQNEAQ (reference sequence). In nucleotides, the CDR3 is TGTGCCAGCAGCTTAGGGACAGGGAGGAAAAGCAATCAGCCCCAGCATTTT. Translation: CASSLGTGRKSNQPQHF.

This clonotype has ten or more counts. CDR3 in DNA: TGTGCCAGCAGCCCTACCGGGACTTTCTACGAGCAGTACTTC. It specifies CASSPTGTFYEQYF. The V gene is TRBV3-1, the J gene TRBJ2-7; tentative D call: TRBD2 (6 bases). Trimming left V 4 bases short and J 3 bases short, with 13 bases between. The CDR3 length is 14 residues. Germline V gives CDR1 LGHDT, CDR2 YNNKEL (reference sequence).